The sequence of this T cell receptor beta chain was determined in a study of blood T cell repertoires in COVID-19. The J segment lost 3 bases and the V segment lost 10 bases, leaving 14 bases of the junction unmatched. The CDR3 sequence is 15 residues long. Germline-derived CDR1 and CDR2 are ENHRY and SYGVKD. Generated by immunoSEQ multiplex PCR, the TCRdb table keeps only in-frame clones and is missing some. The table lists fewer than 300,000 clones, about four fifths of them singletons. The V call is TRBV10-3, the J call TRBJ2-5; 7 bases are a match to TRBD1. This TCR derives from a man aged 35 to 55 who had been exposed to COVID-19. The sequencing input was PBMCs or T cells enriched from blood (not recorded which). The CDR3 reads CATHRGDQQKETQYF. The CDR3 bases are TGTGCCACGCACAGGGGTGACCAGCAAAAAGAGACCCAGTACTTC.